This record looks at one T cell receptor beta chain sequence and its context. The data are from a study of blood T cell repertoires in COVID-19. Using immunoSEQ multiplex PCR, the repertoire was profiled, and TCRdb retains in-frame clones only, with some absent. The sample includes fewer than 120,000 clones, approximately 90% of them seen just once. V lost 2 bases to trimming and J lost 8 bases, with 9 bases between them. The CDR3 extends over 12 amino acids. Sample: peripheral blood. The chain recombines TRBV12-3 or TRBV12-4 with TRBJ1-2; D is unclear. The clonotype originates from a human donor in a cohort sampled during active COVID-19. The CDR3 DNA sequence: TGTGCCAGCAGTTTACGGGAGATGGGCTACACCTTC. Encoded protein: CASSLREMGYTF.